This T cell receptor (beta chain) derives from a study of shared clonotypes between healthy human individuals. The CDR3 runs to 15 residues. Germline assignment: CDR1 SGHDT and CDR2 YYEEEE. Trimming took 4 bases from V and 3 from J; bases not matched to a gene: 9. Naive CD8 populations comprised CD45RO-negative cells positively selected for CCR7, excluding terminally differentiated effector memory CD45RA+ cells. Sequencing used immunoSEQ multiplex PCR; TCRdb keeps in-frame clones, though not all of them. This sample has under 2,000,000 clones; about 95% occur once, and the top ten carry 1% to 1.5%. The sequencing input was naive CD8+ T cells sorted from blood. The source is a man younger than 35 in good health. This chain links TRBV5-6 with TRBJ1-2, with 7 bases that match TRBD1. The CDR3 DNA sequence: TGTGCCAGCAGCACCGACAGGGAGCAGGACTATGGCTACACCTTC. The encoded protein is CASSTDREQDYGYTF.